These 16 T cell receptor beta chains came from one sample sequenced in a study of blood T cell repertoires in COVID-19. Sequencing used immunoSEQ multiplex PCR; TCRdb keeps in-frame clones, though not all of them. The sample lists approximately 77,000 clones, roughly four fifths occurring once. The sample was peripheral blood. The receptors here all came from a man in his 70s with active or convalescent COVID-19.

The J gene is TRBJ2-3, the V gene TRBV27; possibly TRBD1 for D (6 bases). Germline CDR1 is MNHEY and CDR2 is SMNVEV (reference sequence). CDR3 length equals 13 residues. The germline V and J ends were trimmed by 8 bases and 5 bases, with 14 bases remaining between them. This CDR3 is CASGQRPLDTQYF. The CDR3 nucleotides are TGTGCCAGCGGACAGCGGCCCCTAGATACGCAGTATTTT.

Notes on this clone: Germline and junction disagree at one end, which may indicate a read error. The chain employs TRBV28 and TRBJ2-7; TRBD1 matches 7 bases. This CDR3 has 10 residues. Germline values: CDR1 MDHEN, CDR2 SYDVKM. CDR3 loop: CASSQGQLIF. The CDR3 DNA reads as TGTGCCAGCAGCCAGGGACAGCTAATATTC.

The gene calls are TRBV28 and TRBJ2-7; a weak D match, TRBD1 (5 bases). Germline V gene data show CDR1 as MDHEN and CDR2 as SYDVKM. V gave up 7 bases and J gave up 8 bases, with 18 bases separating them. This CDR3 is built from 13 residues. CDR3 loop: CASITLQGGKQYF. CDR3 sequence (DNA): TGTGCCAGCATTACCCTGCAGGGTGGAAAGCAGTACTTC.

The CDR3 region has the DNA TGCGCCAGCAGTCTTTCGGGACAGGGGTTAACTGAAGCTTTCTTT. This translates into CASSLSGQGLTEAFF. This chain links TRBV4-1 with TRBJ1-1; TRBD1 aligns across 10 bases. CDR1 is MGHRA, CDR2 YSYEKL, per germline. Germline trimming cut 6 bases from V and 5 bases from J; bases unmatched to any gene: 9. The length of the CDR3 is 15 residues.

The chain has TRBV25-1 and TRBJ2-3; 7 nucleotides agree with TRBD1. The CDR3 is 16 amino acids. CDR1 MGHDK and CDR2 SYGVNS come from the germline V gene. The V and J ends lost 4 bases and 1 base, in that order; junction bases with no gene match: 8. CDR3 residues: CASSGRDRVGTDTQYF. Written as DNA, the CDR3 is TGTGCCAGCAGTGGGCGAGACAGGGTCGGCACAGATACGCAGTATTTT.

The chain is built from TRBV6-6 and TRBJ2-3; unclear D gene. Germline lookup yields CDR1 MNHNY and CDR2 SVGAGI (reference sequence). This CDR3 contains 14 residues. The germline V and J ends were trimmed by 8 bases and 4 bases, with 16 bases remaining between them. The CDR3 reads CASAFPDGADTQYF. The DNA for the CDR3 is TGTGCCAGCGCTTTCCCGGATGGAGCAGATACGCAGTATTTT.

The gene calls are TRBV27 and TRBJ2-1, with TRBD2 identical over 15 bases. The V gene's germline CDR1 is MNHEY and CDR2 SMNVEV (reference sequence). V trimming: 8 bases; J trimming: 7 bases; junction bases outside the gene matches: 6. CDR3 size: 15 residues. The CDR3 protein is CASGLAGGHFNEQFF. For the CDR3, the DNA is TGTGCCAGCGGACTAGCGGGGGGGCATTTTAATGAGCAGTTCTTC.

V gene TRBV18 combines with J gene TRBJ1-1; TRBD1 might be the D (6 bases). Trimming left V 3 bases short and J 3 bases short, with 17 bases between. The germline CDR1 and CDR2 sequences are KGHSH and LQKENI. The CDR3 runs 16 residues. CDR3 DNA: TGTGCCAGCTCACCCAGGGGCGCCCCGCTAGACACTGAAGCTTTCTTT. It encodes CASSPRGAPLDTEAFF.

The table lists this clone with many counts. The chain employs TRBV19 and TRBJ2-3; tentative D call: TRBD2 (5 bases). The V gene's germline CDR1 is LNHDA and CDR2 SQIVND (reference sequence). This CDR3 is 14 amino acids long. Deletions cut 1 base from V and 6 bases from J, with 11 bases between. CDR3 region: CASSIAGRFDTQYF. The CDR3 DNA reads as TGTGCCAGTAGTATAGCTGGGAGATTTGATACGCAGTATTTT.

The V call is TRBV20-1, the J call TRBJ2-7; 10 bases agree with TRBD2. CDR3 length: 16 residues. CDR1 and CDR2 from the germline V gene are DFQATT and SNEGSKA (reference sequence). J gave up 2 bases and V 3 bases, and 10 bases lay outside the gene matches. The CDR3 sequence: CSASGAGGHKAYEQYF. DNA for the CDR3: TGCAGTGCTAGTGGAGCGGGGGGGCACAAGGCCTACGAGCAGTACTTC.

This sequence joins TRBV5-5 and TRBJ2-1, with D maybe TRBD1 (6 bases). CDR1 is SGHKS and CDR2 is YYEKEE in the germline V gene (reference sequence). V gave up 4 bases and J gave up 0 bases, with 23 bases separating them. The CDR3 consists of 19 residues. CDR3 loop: CASSATYEGTSTSYNEQFF. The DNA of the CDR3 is TGTGCCAGCAGCGCAACCTACGAAGGGACATCTACCTCCTACAATGAGCAGTTCTTC.

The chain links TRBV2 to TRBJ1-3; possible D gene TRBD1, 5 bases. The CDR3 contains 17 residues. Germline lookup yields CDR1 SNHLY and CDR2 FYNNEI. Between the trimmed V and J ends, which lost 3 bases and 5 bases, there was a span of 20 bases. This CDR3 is CASSDLQGDSFRNTIYF. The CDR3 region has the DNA TGTGCCAGCAGTGACCTACAAGGGGACTCCTTCCGAAACACCATATATTTT.

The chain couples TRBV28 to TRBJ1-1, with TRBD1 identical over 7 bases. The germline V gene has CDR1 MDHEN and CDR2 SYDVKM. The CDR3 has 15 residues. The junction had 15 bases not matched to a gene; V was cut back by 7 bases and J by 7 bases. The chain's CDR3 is CASMSVRGPQYEAFF. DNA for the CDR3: TGTGCCAGCATGAGTGTTAGGGGGCCTCAATATGAAGCTTTCTTT.

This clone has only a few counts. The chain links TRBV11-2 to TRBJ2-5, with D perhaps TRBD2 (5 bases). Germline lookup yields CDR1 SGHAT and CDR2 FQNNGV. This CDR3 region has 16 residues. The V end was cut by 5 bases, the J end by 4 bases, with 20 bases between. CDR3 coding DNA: TGTGCCAGCAGCATCGTTCCAGCGGTAAAAGGAGAGACCCAGTACTTC. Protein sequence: CASSIVPAVKGETQYF.

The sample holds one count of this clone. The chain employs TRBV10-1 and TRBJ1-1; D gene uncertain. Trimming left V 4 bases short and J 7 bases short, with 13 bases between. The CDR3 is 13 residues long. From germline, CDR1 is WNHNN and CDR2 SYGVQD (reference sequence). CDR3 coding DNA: TGCGCCAGCAGTGTTACACCAGAGGGTGAAGCTTTCTTT. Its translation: CASSVTPEGEAFF.

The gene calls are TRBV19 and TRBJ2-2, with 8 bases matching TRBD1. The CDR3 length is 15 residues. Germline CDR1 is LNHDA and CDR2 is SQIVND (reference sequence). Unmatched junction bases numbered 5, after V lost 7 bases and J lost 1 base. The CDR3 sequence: CASMNRGMNTGELFF. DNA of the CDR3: TGTGCCAGTATGAACAGGGGGATGAACACCGGGGAGCTGTTTTTT. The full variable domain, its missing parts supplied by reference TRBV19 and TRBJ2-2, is DGGITQSPKYLFRKEGQNVTLSCEQNLNHDAMYWYRQDPGQGLRLIYYSQIVNDFQKGDIAEGYSVSREKKESFPLTVTSAQKNPTAFYLCASMNRGMNTGELFFGEGSRLTVL.